This T cell receptor (beta chain) was captured by sequencing in a study of blood T cell repertoires in COVID-19. Whole-study context: Nucleic acid was either cDNA or gDNA, and it came from T cells, B-cell-depleted T cells, or PBMCs.

Under the authors' procedure: The assay estimated nucleated cells by amplifying reference gene primers. Profiling relied on immunoSEQ multiplex PCR, and the TCRdb table lists in-frame clones only, not all of them. Clone size and V and J calls were adopted from that table, with D and trimming inferred from the DNA. Found here are 90,000 to 95,000 clones, about 88% of them singletons; the top ten hold around 5%. Germline CDR1 reads MDHEN; CDR2 reads SYDVKM. V was pared by 2 bases and J by 3 bases, with 8 bases between. The CDR3 totals 13 residues. This sequence joins TRBV28 and TRBJ2-7; possibly TRBD2 for D (5 bases). Material: peripheral blood. This receptor was identified in a woman of 80 years or more with active COVID-19. CDR3 nucleotide sequence: TGTGCCAGCAGTTTAGTGGGAGACTACGAGCAGTACTTC. Its translation is CASSLVGDYEQYF.